The 31 T cell receptor beta chains reported below all come from one sample, sequenced in a study of CD8 T cells in ankylosing spondylitis. Each CDR3 protein gets one entry after TCRdb re-called the 5' RACE reads with MiXCR. This repertoire shows 250,000 to 350,000 distinct CDR3 sequences, around 20% found once; its top ten account for 7.5% to 9.5%. The sequenced sample consisted of blood, either unsorted or a sorted T cell fraction (not recorded which). These receptors came from a male donor with ankylosing spondylitis or in good health (not recorded which).

This clonotype was counted at least ten times. This CDR3 reads CASGRDTNTGELFF. The CDR3 nucleotides are TGTGCCAGCGGGCGGGACACCAACACCGGGGAGCTGTTTTTT. The V and J genes are TRBV12-3 or TRBV12-4 and TRBJ2-2, with D possibly being TRBD1 or TRBD2 (6 bases each). There are 14 residues in the CDR3. V shed 8 bases and J shed 2 bases, with 12 bases lying between them.

The chain uses TRBV20-1 and TRBJ2-4, with D unclear. Per the germline V gene, CDR1 is DFQATT and CDR2 is SNEGSKA (reference sequence). V was shortened by 3 bases and J by 0 bases, with 9 bases between the two germline ends. This CDR3 region has 14 residues. CDR3 nucleotide sequence: TGCAGTGCTAGCGGCCGGGTAGCCAAAAACATTCAGTACTTC. It specifies CSASGRVAKNIQYF.

This clonotype was observed a handful of times. The chain combines TRBV20-1 with TRBJ2-1; no reliable D call. The germline gives CDR1 DFQATT, CDR2 SNEGSKA (reference sequence). This CDR3 comprises 11 residues. V was clipped by 8 bases and J by 6 bases, with 11 bases between them. The CDR3 sequence: CSLGHINEQFF. The CDR3 DNA is TGCAGTTTGGGTCATATCAATGAGCAGTTCTTC.

The chain carries TRBV7-9 and TRBJ2-1; the D is unclear. Per the germline V gene, CDR1 is SEHNR and CDR2 is FQNEAQ (reference sequence). CDR3 length equals 14 residues. Trimming cost V 5 bases and J 1 base, with 9 bases left between them. For the CDR3, the DNA is TGTGCCAGCAGCCCTTCTACTTCCTACAATGAGCAGTTCTTC. It codes for CASSPSTSYNEQFF.

The chain is built from TRBV2 and TRBJ2-2, with D unresolved. CDR3 length: 12 residues. In germline, CDR1 is SNHLY, CDR2 FYNNEI. The V end lost 7 bases, the J end lost 0 bases, and 3 bases lay between the germline ends. Here the CDR3 DNA reads TGTGCCAGCAACACGAACACCGGGGAGCTGTTTTTT. Protein product: CASNTNTGELFF.

The table lists this clonotype with many counts. The V gene is TRBV20-1, the J gene TRBJ2-1; TRBD2 agrees at 7 bases. With 6 bases clipped from V and 6 bases from J, the junction kept 8 bases outside the gene matches. CDR1 is DFQATT, CDR2 SNEGSKA, per germline (reference sequence). The CDR3 has 13 amino acids. The CDR3 here is CSAGLEGGNEQFF. CDR3 coding DNA: TGCAGTGCCGGACTAGAGGGAGGCAATGAGCAGTTCTTC.

V and J are TRBV5-1 and TRBJ2-5; the D gene could be TRBD1 or TRBD2 (5 bases each). The CDR3 contains 14 residues. The ends were cut back, 6 bases at V and 4 bases at J, with 16 bases in the middle. Germline V lookup: CDR1 SGHRS, CDR2 YFSETQ. CDR3: CASNGGATSETQYF. CDR3 DNA sequence: TGCGCCAGCAATGGGGGAGCGACGTCAGAGACCCAGTACTTC.

This clonotype appeared a few times. The CDR3 protein is CASSPGQGFGQPQHF. CDR3 nucleotide sequence: TGTGCCAGCAGCCCGGGACAGGGATTTGGTCAGCCCCAGCATTTT. The chain uses TRBV3-1 and TRBJ1-5; 9 positions match TRBD1. CDR1 and CDR2 (germline): LGHDT, YNNKEL (reference sequence). The J segment lost 6 bases and the V segment lost 4 bases, leaving 7 bases of the junction unmatched. CDR3 size: 15 residues.

This clonotype was found many times. The chain is built from TRBV12-3 or TRBV12-4 and TRBJ1-3; no definite D call. The CDR3 totals 14 residues. V lost 0 bases to trimming and J lost 2 bases, with 5 bases between them. The CDR3 nucleotides read TGTGCCAGCAGTTTAGCAGGGCCTGGAAACACCATATATTTT. The encoded protein is CASSLAGPGNTIYF.

The chain is built from TRBV7-6 and TRBJ2-2; the D call may be TRBD1 or TRBD2 (5 bases each). In germline, CDR1 is SGHVS, CDR2 FNYEAQ. The length of the CDR3 is 17 residues. Trimming removed 5 bases from V and 6 bases from J, with 22 bases in between. CDR3 in DNA: TGTGCCAGCAGCGCACAAAGACGGGGCGGTTCGGCCGGGGAGCTGTTTTTT. Translation: CASSAQRRGGSAGELFF. The variable domain in full, with the rest retrieved from reference TRBV7-6 and TRBJ2-2, is GAGVSQSPRYKVTKRGQDVALRCDPISGHVSLYWYRQALGQGPEFLTYFNYEAQQDKSGLPNDRFSAERPEGSISTLTIQRTEQRDSAMYRCASSAQRRGGSAGELFFGEGSRLTVL.

J is TRBJ2-7 and V is TRBV7-2; D call uncertain. The length of the CDR3 is 13 residues. CDR1 SGHTA and CDR2 FQGNSA come from the germline V gene. The CDR3 loop reads CASSLANSYEQHV. CDR3 DNA sequence: TGTGCCAGCAGCTTAGCGAATTCGTACGAGCAGCACGTC.

In its sample, this clonotype was seen a few times. The V gene is TRBV3-1, the J gene TRBJ2-7; D gene ambiguous. The CDR3 has 13 residues. V gave up 4 bases and J gave up 2 bases, with 9 bases separating them. The germline V gene encodes CDR1 LGHDT and CDR2 YNNKEL (reference sequence). This CDR3 is CASSRNGAYEQYV. For the CDR3, the DNA is TGTGCCAGCAGCCGAAATGGGGCCTACGAGCAGTACGTC.

This clonotype was detected ten times or more. The chain couples TRBV11-2 to TRBJ2-1; D is undetermined. The CDR3 contains 13 residues. The germline gives CDR1 SGHAT, CDR2 FQNNGV. Between the trimmed V and J ends, which lost 0 bases and 3 bases, there was a span of 3 bases. CDR3 bases: TGTGCCAGCAGCTTAGAAGTCTACAATGAGCAGTTCTTC. This gives the protein CASSLEVYNEQFF.

This clonotype was seen ten or more times. The V gene is TRBV5-1, the J gene TRBJ2-3, with D perhaps matching TRBD1 or TRBD2 (5 bases each). Looked up from germline, CDR1 is SGHRS and CDR2 is YFSETQ. The CDR3 covers 12 residues. Deletions cut 4 bases from V and 3 bases from J, with 6 bases between. The CDR3 loop is CASSGGTDTQYF. DNA of the CDR3: TGCGCCAGCAGCGGGGGTACAGATACGCAGTATTTT.

This chain links TRBV28 with TRBJ2-1; D perhaps matches TRBD2 (6 bases). The germline CDR1 and CDR2 sequences are MDHEN and SYDVKM. This CDR3 is built from 13 residues. The germline V and J ends were trimmed by 4 bases and 10 bases, with 14 bases remaining between them. For the CDR3, the DNA is TGTGCCAGCAGTTCGGCAGGAGGGATGGAGCAGTTCTTC. As protein: CASSSAGGMEQFF.

This clonotype occurred a few times. The chain uses TRBV6-5 and TRBJ2-5; D perhaps matches TRBD1 (6 bases). Trimming removed 5 bases at V and 5 bases at J, with 9 bases between. The germline V gene encodes CDR1 MNHEY and CDR2 SVGAGI. This CDR3 contains 12 residues. The CDR3 DNA reads as TGTGCCAGCAGTACAGGGTTGGAGACCCAGTACTTC. Translated: CASSTGLETQYF.

This clonotype has a count of ten or more. V usage is TRBV29-1 and J usage is TRBJ2-5; a possible D gene is TRBD1 (5 bases). The CDR3 is 13 amino acids. CDR1 and CDR2 from the germline V gene are SQVTM and ANQGSEA. V lost 6 bases, J lost 2 bases, and 13 bases lay in between. CDR3 sequence (DNA): TGCAGCGTGGATCCGACAGTGCAAGAGACCCAGTACTTC. This sequence encodes CSVDPTVQETQYF. Full variable domain (rest looked up from reference TRBV29-1 and TRBJ2-5): SAVISQKPSRDICQRGTSLTIQCQVDSQVTMMFWYRQQPGQSLTLIATANQGSEATYESGFVIDKFPISRPNLTFSTLTVSNMSPEDSSIYLCSVDPTVQETQYFGPGTRLLVL.

This clonotype appeared a few times. The chain employs TRBV5-5 and TRBJ2-1; unclear D gene. Per germline, CDR1 SGHKS and CDR2 YYEKEE (reference sequence). CDR3 length: 16 amino acids. Trimming shortened V by 0 bases and J by 0 bases, and 10 bases separated the two germline ends. CDR3 in amino acids: CASSLEGESSYNEQFF. The CDR3 coding sequence is TGTGCCAGCAGCTTGGAAGGCGAGAGCTCCTACAATGAGCAGTTCTTC.

The gene calls are TRBV2 and TRBJ1-2, with 9 positions matching TRBD1. The CDR3 covers 16 residues. V was pared by 3 bases and J by 8 bases, with 13 bases of the junction left unmatched. Germline V lookup: CDR1 SNHLY, CDR2 FYNNEI. The CDR3 reads CASSDLLGTGSRGYTF. The CDR3 bases are TGTGCCAGCAGTGATCTTTTGGGGACAGGGTCAAGGGGCTACACCTTC.

There are many counts of this clonotype. The chain employs TRBV12-3 or TRBV12-4 and TRBJ2-1; D uncertain. V gave up 6 bases and J gave up 5 bases, with 11 bases separating them. CDR3 length: 13 amino acids. As DNA, the CDR3 is TGTGCCAGCAGCCCAAGACGGGACAATGAGCAGTTCTTC. Its translation: CASSPRRDNEQFF.

The rearrangement links TRBV10-3 to TRBJ2-1; TRBD2 aligns across 9 bases. The V gene end was trimmed by 3 bases and the J gene end by 4 bases; junction bases not matched to a gene: 7. CDR1 is ENHRY, CDR2 SYGVKD, per germline. CDR3 length equals 16 residues. The CDR3 here is CAISEVPSGVYNEQFF. The CDR3 DNA sequence: TGTGCCATCAGTGAAGTTCCTAGCGGGGTTTACAATGAGCAGTTCTTC.

The J gene is TRBJ2-7, the V gene TRBV21-1; the table names TRBD2, a call not compared with the DNA. TRBV21-1 is a listed pseudogene. The CDR3 is 17 amino acids. The CDR3 is CASSFRQGKKGTYEQYV. CDR3 in DNA: TGTGCCAGCAGTTTTCGGCAGGGTAAAAAAGGAACCTACGAGCAGTACGTC.

The chain recombines TRBV18 with TRBJ1-4; TRBD1 matches 7 bases. Germline assignment: CDR1 KGHSH and CDR2 LQKENI. The length of the CDR3 is 14 residues. Unmatched junction bases numbered 7, after V lost 4 bases and J lost 8 bases. The CDR3 here is CASSRGTVNEKLFF. The CDR3 DNA follows: TGTGCCAGCTCACGAGGGACAGTTAACGAAAAACTGTTTTTT.

The J gene is TRBJ2-3, the V gene TRBV7-3; a possible D gene is TRBD2 (5 bases). With 3 bases removed from V and 4 bases from J, the gap between germline ends came to 8 bases. The CDR3 sequence is 13 residues long. Per germline, CDR1 SGHTA and CDR2 FQGTGA. Here the CDR3 DNA reads TGTGCCAGCAGCTTTACCGGGGCAGATACGCAGTATTTT. The encoded protein is CASSFTGADTQYF. Looking up the rest from reference TRBV7-3 and TRBJ2-3 gives the full variable domain: GAGVSQTPSNKVTEKGKYVELRCDPISGHTALYWYRQSLGQGPEFLIYFQGTGAADDSGLPNDRFFAVRPEGSVSTLKIQRTERGDSAVYLCASSFTGADTQYFGPGTRLTVL.

The chain has TRBV20-1 and TRBJ2-1; tentative D call: TRBD2 (6 bases). The germline V gene encodes CDR1 DFQATT and CDR2 SNEGSKA (reference sequence). The V and J ends lost 5 bases and 7 bases respectively, with 15 bases between them. The CDR3 runs to 13 residues. The CDR3, as DNA: TGCAGTGCTCCCGGGCCCGGAGGGAATGAGCAGTTCTTC. This codes for CSAPGPGGNEQFF.

The sample holds many counts of this clonotype. The rearrangement joins TRBV10-3 to TRBJ2-1; 7 nucleotides align to TRBD2. Germline V gives CDR1 ENHRY, CDR2 SYGVKD. The CDR3 is 13 residues long. With 6 bases clipped from V and 6 bases from J, the junction kept 5 bases outside the gene matches. The DNA of the CDR3 is TGTGCCATCAGGGAGACTAGCTCCAATGAGCAGTTCTTC. It translates to CAIRETSSNEQFF.

This clonotype was detected a few times. The chain is built from TRBV6-1 and TRBJ2-6; 8 nucleotides align to TRBD1. The germline V gene encodes CDR1 MNHNS and CDR2 SASEGT. With 4 bases clipped from V and 3 bases from J, the junction kept 29 bases outside the gene matches. The CDR3 spans 24 residues. The CDR3 sequence is CASSARLRGQGINGAGLGANVLTF. CDR3 bases: TGTGCCAGCAGTGCGCGACTCCGAGGACAGGGTATCAATGGGGCTGGACTTGGGGCCAACGTCCTGACTTTC.

Judged by abundance, this clonotype is medium-sized. V and J are TRBV12-3 or TRBV12-4 and TRBJ2-2, with D perhaps TRBD1 (6 bases). The length of the CDR3 is 17 residues. Trimming stripped 3 bases from V and 1 base from J, with 15 bases between. The DNA of the CDR3 is TGTGCCAGCAGTTTTTGGGGTTGGGACATGAACACCGGGGAGCTGTTTTTT. This translates into CASSFWGWDMNTGELFF.

J is TRBJ2-7 and V is TRBV29-1, with D maybe TRBD2 (5 bases). The CDR3 has 12 residues. The germline V and J ends were trimmed by 5 bases and 2 bases, with 10 bases remaining between them. Germline V gene sequence: CDR1 SQVTM, CDR2 ANQGSEA. The CDR3 DNA sequence: TGCAGCGTTACAATCGGGGCCTACGAGCAGTACGTC. Its protein is CSVTIGAYEQYV.

This clonotype appeared a few times. The rearrangement links TRBV10-3 to TRBJ2-1; 8 bases are shared with TRBD1. J gave up 0 bases and V 6 bases, and 4 bases lay outside the gene matches. The CDR3 is 15 amino acids. Germline-derived CDR1 and CDR2 are ENHRY and SYGVKD. The CDR3 loop is CAISYTGGSYNEQFF. DNA for the CDR3: TGTGCCATCAGCTACACAGGGGGCTCCTACAATGAGCAGTTCTTC.

J is TRBJ2-2 and V is TRBV5-6, with 9 bases matching TRBD1. The CDR3 is 16 residues long. Germline CDR1 SGHDT, CDR2 YYEEEE. Trimming took 4 bases from V and 7 from J; bases not matched to a gene: 11. CDR3 bases: TGTGCCAGCAGCGCCTTGGACAGGGGAACGGGCGGGGAGCTGTTTTTT. This sequence encodes CASSALDRGTGGELFF. Using reference TRBV5-6 and TRBJ2-2 for the parts outside the CDR3, the full variable domain is DAGVTQSPTHLIKTRGQQVTLRCSPKSGHDTVSWYQQALGQGPQFIFQYYEEEERQRGNFPDRFSGHQFPNYSSELNVNALLLGDSALYLCASSALDRGTGGELFFGEGSRLTVL.